One TCR beta chain is described in this entry. The antigen remains unidentified. This PCR relied on a set of 60 Vbeta primers and 13 Jbeta primers. Some clones are missing from TCRdb's copy, which holds only in-frame ones; the method was immunoSEQ multiplex PCR. This sample yields a few hundred thousand clones, of which about 70% are seen a single time; about 1.9% belongs to the top ten. The data originate from a study of cytomegalovirus exposure and HLA in healthy donors. Findings and caveats of the study: It was assumed in the presence/absence analyses that sequencing depth was roughly uniform across donors. CMV serostatus was the sole immune exposure data available. The authors considered a cluster of highly shared sequence variants likely to be a sequencing artifact.

The receptor's source is a woman aged 30 to 39 in good health and CMV-seronegative. Sequencing was performed on PBMCs.

The chain's CDR3 is CASSYSAVNTEAFF. CDR3 coding DNA: TGTGCCAGCAGTTATTCCGCAGTAAACACTGAAGCTTTCTTT. The rearrangement joins TRBV6-1 to TRBJ1-1; no reliable D call. Deletions cut 5 bases from V and 2 bases from J, with 12 bases between. The germline gives CDR1 MNHNS, CDR2 SASEGT. The CDR3 is 14 residues long.